Shown below are 25 T cell receptor beta chains from a single sample sequenced in a study of shared clonotypes between healthy human individuals. Terminally differentiated effector memory CD45RA+ cells were excluded by CCR7 positive selection of CD45RO-negative cells. Method: immunoSEQ multiplex PCR; TCRdb's copy keeps in-frame clones and lacks some. This sample carries about 600,000 clones, roughly 98% of them seen once, and the ten largest clones take 0.3%. The sample was naive CD8+ T cells sorted from blood. All receptors derive from a young man in good health.

The V and J genes are TRBV7-9 and TRBJ1-5, with D uncertain. Germline values: CDR1 SEHNR, CDR2 FQNEAQ (reference sequence). The CDR3 contains 16 residues. V was pared by 1 base and J by 2 bases, with 12 bases between. Written as DNA, the CDR3 is TGTGCCAGCAGCTTAGTTGGATCCGGCGGCAATCAGCCCCAGCATTTT. Translating gives CASSLVGSGGNQPQHF.

V is TRBV11-2 and J is TRBJ2-7; D uncertain. CDR1 and CDR2 from the germline V gene are SGHAT and FQNNGV. The CDR3 consists of 17 residues. V was shortened by 5 bases and J by 0 bases, with 20 bases between the two germline ends. The CDR3 DNA is TGTGCCAGCAGCCAAACTATCCTTCTGGTAGACTCCTACGAGCAGTACTTC. It specifies CASSQTILLVDSYEQYF.

The table lists this clone with a count of one. The chain has TRBV27 and TRBJ2-1, with D possibly matching TRBD2 (5 bases). Trimming took off 7 bases at V and 6 bases at J, with 13 bases between the two ends. CDR3 size: 13 residues. Germline CDR1 is MNHEY and CDR2 is SMNVEV (reference sequence). The CDR3 loop reads CASKGSMGNEQFF. DNA for the CDR3: TGTGCCAGCAAAGGGAGTATGGGCAATGAGCAGTTCTTC.

This clone was observed a single time. V is TRBV10-2 and J is TRBJ2-7; 10 bases are shared with TRBD2. The V gene's germline CDR1 is WSHSY and CDR2 SAAADI. CDR3 length: 14 amino acids. V lost 5 bases, J lost 3 bases, and 4 bases stayed unmatched. The CDR3 sequence is CASSSSGRVYEQYF. CDR3 nucleotide sequence: TGCGCCAGCAGTTCTAGCGGGAGAGTCTACGAGCAGTACTTC.

This rearrangement joins TRBV7-9 to TRBJ1-1, with D unclear. V lost 2 bases, J lost 0 bases, and 10 bases lay in between. CDR1 is SEHNR and CDR2 is FQNEAQ in the germline V gene (reference sequence). The CDR3 runs 15 residues. The CDR3 protein is CASSLPSGLNTEAFF. The DNA of the CDR3 is TGTGCCAGCAGCTTACCTTCCGGGTTGAACACTGAAGCTTTCTTT.

J is TRBJ2-7 and V is TRBV6-5, with 8 bases identical to TRBD2. The length of the CDR3 is 14 residues. Per germline, CDR1 MNHEY and CDR2 SVGAGI. J was trimmed by 1 base and V by 6 bases; bases with no gene match: 5. Here the CDR3 reads CASRGASGSYEQYF. The CDR3 DNA reads as TGTGCCAGCAGAGGGGCTAGCGGGTCCTACGAGCAGTACTTC.

The chain recombines TRBV27 with TRBJ2-5; D is perhaps TRBD1 (6 bases). Trimming took 6 bases from V and 5 from J, leaving 13 bases between them. The CDR3 sequence is 13 residues long. Germline V gene sequence: CDR1 MNHEY, CDR2 SMNVEV (reference sequence). DNA of the CDR3: TGTGCCAGCAGGTCGACAGGCGAGGAGACCCAGTACTTC. Residues: CASRSTGEETQYF.

This clone has a handful of counts. The rearrangement joins TRBV5-6 to TRBJ1-1; 8 bases are shared with TRBD1. CDR3 length: 12 amino acids. Germline values: CDR1 SGHDT, CDR2 YYEEEE. The V segment lost 3 bases and the J segment 7 bases; nucleotides outside the gene matches: 2. CDR3 coding DNA: TGTGCCAGCAGCTGGACAGGGCGTGAAGCTTTCTTT. It encodes CASSWTGREAFF.

The chain recombines TRBV2 with TRBJ1-2, with TRBD1 identical over 7 bases. The ends lost 3 bases at V and 8 bases at J; junction bases unmatched: 9. Per germline, CDR1 SNHLY and CDR2 FYNNEI. The CDR3 loop spans 14 amino acids. CDR3 in DNA: TGTGCCAGCAGTGACAGGGGACAGCAGTTAGGCTACACCTTC. Protein sequence: CASSDRGQQLGYTF.

The CDR3 region has the DNA TGTGCCATCAGTTCGACTAGCGGGCGCTCCTACAATGAGCAGTTCTTC. Residues: CAISSTSGRSYNEQFF. The rearrangement joins TRBV10-3 to TRBJ2-1; 10 nucleotides line up with TRBD2. V dropped 5 bases and J dropped 0; count of bases not matched to a gene: 4. CDR1 and CDR2 from the germline V gene are ENHRY and SYGVKD. This CDR3 contains 16 residues.

The chain combines TRBV29-1 with TRBJ1-1; D unresolved. Germline lookup yields CDR1 SQVTM and CDR2 ANQGSEA. The CDR3 has 11 residues. The V gene lost 4 bases and the J gene lost 7 bases, with 10 bases spanning the gap. The CDR3 spells CSVGVGSEAFF. CDR3 sequence (DNA): TGCAGCGTTGGGGTGGGGAGTGAAGCTTTCTTT.

J is TRBJ2-5 and V is TRBV14; possibly TRBD2 for D (6 bases). Deletions cut 0 bases from V and 5 bases from J, with 25 bases between. This CDR3 contains 19 residues. Germline CDR1 and CDR2: SGHDN and FVKESK. The CDR3 DNA follows: TGTGCCAGCAGCCAAGATACGCTGGGACGGGAGCCCTCGGGGGAGACCCAGTACTTC. Amino acids: CASSQDTLGREPSGETQYF.

The chain employs TRBV10-2 and TRBJ2-1, with 7 bases aligning to TRBD2. The V and J ends lost 10 bases and 3 bases, in that order; junction bases with no gene match: 9. CDR1 and CDR2 from the germline V gene are WSHSY and SAAADI. The CDR3 length is 14 residues. This CDR3 reads CATSGSGNYNEQFF. The DNA of the CDR3 is TGCGCCACCTCGGGCAGCGGGAACTACAATGAGCAGTTCTTC.

The V gene is TRBV9, the J gene TRBJ2-7; no definite D call. V was clipped by 2 bases and J by 7 bases, with 10 bases between them. Per germline, CDR1 SGDLS and CDR2 YYNGEE. The CDR3 runs to 12 residues. CDR3 nucleotides: TGTGCCAGCAGCGTCAACATGGGAGAGCAGTACTTC. As protein: CASSVNMGEQYF.

The rearrangement links TRBV7-9 to TRBJ2-1; D perhaps matches TRBD1 (5 bases). The CDR3 consists of 15 residues. CDR1 is SEHNR, CDR2 FQNEAQ, per germline (reference sequence). Deletions cut 5 bases from V and 3 bases from J, with 14 bases between. The CDR3 here is CASSRSQDNYNEQFF. CDR3 DNA: TGTGCCAGCAGCCGATCGCAGGACAACTACAATGAGCAGTTCTTC. Complete variable domain (other parts from reference TRBV7-9 and TRBJ2-1): DTGVSQNPRHKITKRGQNVTFRCDPISEHNRLYWYRQTLGQGPEFLTYFQNEAQLEKSRLLSDRFSAERPKGSFSTLEIQRTEQGDSAMYLCASSRSQDNYNEQFFGPGTRLTVL.

The count of this clone is one. V and J are TRBV11-3 and TRBJ2-1; 13 bases are a match to TRBD2. Germline lookup yields CDR1 SGHNT and CDR2 YENEEA. The trim removed 0 bases at V and 5 bases at J, leaving 1 base unmatched. The CDR3 covers 16 residues. CDR3 in DNA: TGTGCCAGCAGCTTAGATGGACTAGCGGGAGACAATGAGCAGTTCTTC. It is translated as CASSLDGLAGDNEQFF.

The chain joins TRBV28 to TRBJ2-3; possibly TRBD1 for D (6 bases). CDR1 is MDHEN and CDR2 is SYDVKM in the germline V gene. Trimming shortened V by 6 bases and J by 0 bases, and 16 bases separated the two germline ends. The CDR3 has 16 amino acids. The CDR3 coding sequence is TGTGCCAGCAGCTTGGGGGCGCGGAGAAGCACAGATACGCAGTATTTT. The encoded protein is CASSLGARRSTDTQYF.

V and J are TRBV2 and TRBJ2-5; D may correspond to TRBD1 or TRBD2 (5 bases each). The CDR3 spans 14 residues. The V gene lost 2 bases and the J gene lost 1 base, with 8 bases spanning the gap. Looked up from germline, CDR1 is SNHLY and CDR2 is FYNNEI. In nucleotides, the CDR3 is TGTGCCAGCAGTGAATCGGGGCCCCAAGAGACCCAGTACTTC. This gives the protein CASSESGPQETQYF.

A note on this clone: Other nucleotide sequences in the sample specify the same CDR3. The rearrangement uses TRBV4-3 and TRBJ2-7; TRBD2 agrees at 11 bases. In germline, CDR1 is LGHNA, CDR2 YSLEER. This CDR3 has 14 amino acids. The junction had 2 bases not matched to a gene; V was cut back by 3 bases and J by 4 bases. The CDR3 DNA reads as TGCGCCAGCAGCCAGGGGACTAGCGGTTACGAGCAGTACTTC. Protein: CASSQGTSGYEQYF.

V and J are TRBV7-6 and TRBJ2-1; 16 bases fit TRBD2. CDR1 is SGHVS and CDR2 is FNYEAQ in the germline V gene. J lost 2 bases, V lost 5 bases, and 6 bases had no gene match. The CDR3 is 18 residues long. The CDR3 nucleotides are TGTGCCAGCAGCCCGGGACTAGCGGGAGGGCCAGCCTACAATGAGCAGTTCTTC. Its translation: CASSPGLAGGPAYNEQFF. Variable domain in full (rest from reference TRBV7-6 and TRBJ2-1): GAGVSQSPRYKVTKRGQDVALRCDPISGHVSLYWYRQALGQGPEFLTYFNYEAQQDKSGLPNDRFSAERPEGSISTLTIQRTEQRDSAMYRCASSPGLAGGPAYNEQFFGPGTRLTVL.

This chain connects TRBV7-2 to TRBJ1-3; no definite D call. This CDR3 has 19 residues. Looked up from germline, CDR1 is SGHTA and CDR2 is FQGNSA. V was clipped by 6 bases and J by 1 base, with 25 bases between them. The CDR3 loop is CASSPLAGSPPSSGNTIYF. The CDR3 DNA reads as TGTGCCAGCAGTCCTCTGGCCGGGTCGCCCCCGTCATCTGGAAACACCATATATTTT.

The V and J genes are TRBV11-2 and TRBJ1-1; D uncertain. The CDR3 has 17 residues. Between the trimmed V and J ends, which lost 0 bases and 2 bases, there was a span of 16 bases. Germline V gene lookup returns CDR1 SGHAT and CDR2 FQNNGV. CDR3 amino acids: CASSLDLNAKINTEAFF. The CDR3 DNA sequence: TGTGCCAGCAGCTTAGATCTAAACGCCAAAATAAACACTGAAGCTTTCTTT.

The chain employs TRBV5-1 and TRBJ2-7; maybe TRBD2 (6 bases). CDR1 and CDR2 from the germline V gene are SGHRS and YFSETQ. V lost 2 bases and J 4 bases, leaving 13 bases between the germline ends. The CDR3 covers 14 residues. CDR3 coding DNA: TGCGCCAGCAGCTTTTATGGAGGGGCGTACGAGCAGTACTTC. It is translated as CASSFYGGAYEQYF. The complete variable domain, with remaining parts taken from reference TRBV5-1 and TRBJ2-7, reads KAGVTQTPRYLIKTRGQQVTLSCSPISGHRSVSWYQQTPGQGLQFLFEYFSETQRNKGNFPGRFSGRQFSNSRSEMNVSTLELGDSALYLCASSFYGGAYEQYFGPGTRLTVT.

The chain links TRBV5-1 to TRBJ2-1; 9 nucleotides agree with TRBD1. CDR3 length equals 14 residues. Trimming cost V 0 bases and J 8 bases; bases outside gene matches: 3. Germline assignment: CDR1 SGHRS and CDR2 YFSETQ. CDR3 amino acids: CASSLAGTGYEQFF. The DNA of the CDR3 is TGCGCCAGCAGCTTGGCCGGGACAGGGTATGAGCAGTTCTTC.

V and J are TRBV5-6 and TRBJ1-1; D call uncertain. The germline V gene has CDR1 SGHDT and CDR2 YYEEEE. The CDR3 spans 11 residues. V was shortened by 1 base and J by 12 bases, with 10 bases between the two germline ends. CDR3 nucleotide sequence: TGTGCCAGCAGCTTGACGGATAGGACTTTCTTT. Its protein is CASSLTDRTFF. Filled out from reference TRBV5-6 and TRBJ1-1, the complete variable domain reads DAGVTQSPTHLIKTRGQQVTLRCSPKSGHDTVSWYQQALGQGPQFIFQYYEEEERQRGNFPDRFSGHQFPNYSSELNVNALLLGDSALYLCASSLTDRTFFGQGTRLTVV.